This TCR beta chain was recovered during a study of cytomegalovirus exposure and HLA in healthy donors (dated by TCRdb to about 2017). With regard to the full study: According to a later analysis, one platform produced both the roughly 120 validation repertoires and the 666 repertoires of the first cohort. The study aimed to test whether signatures of past pathogen exposure could be identified by cataloging public T cell receptors. Along with the approximately 600-subject first cohort, a separate validation cohort of 120 different subjects was used. To predict cytomegalovirus infection status, the study brought together high-throughput TCR immunosequencing, statistical association of individual TCRs with disease status, and machine learning. What the research found in general, with its limitations: The study gave a list of 150 to 200 TCR beta chains associated with cytomegalovirus. All 110 or so repertoires were used to score co-occurrence in the validation cohort in a later analysis, because that analysis had no HLA typing for the cohort. The authors suggested that the approach could potentially be extended to other disease states and immunological phenotypes. Most TCR sequences were seen in very few donors, while some public TCRs were found in many individuals. Subsequent analysis determined that TCRs grouped into clusters in the first cohort also showed a tendency toward co-occurrence across the 120 or so validation repertoires, and roughly 95% of cluster scores exceeded 0. In vitro tests confirmed that a few of the cytomegalovirus-associated TCR beta chains recognize cytomegalovirus antigens. The classifier was reported to diagnose cytomegalovirus status with high specificity and sensitivity in both the original cohort and the validation cohort.

Concerning this clone itself: Its antigen target is currently unknown. No base-level quality is on record; no much larger clone is a single base apart.

The library relied on the immunoSEQ multiplex PCR assay. Under the source paper's analysis protocol: A statistical classification framework was developed to diagnose cytomegalovirus status using the catalog of TCR beta chain sequences. TCRdb's version of the immuneACCESS table is confined to in-frame rearrangements and falls short of the full clone set. An unresolved V gene accounts for under half of the shortfall where checked; the remainder is of unknown origin. V, J and clone size reflect that table, while D and trimming were determined from the DNA. Across this sample there are about 49,000 clones, with approximately 90% seen only once. More than 1.4% of the sample is in the top ten clones. Donors formed part of the validation cohort, which comprised 120 subjects and was distinct from the first cohort of 666 subjects. Material: PBMCs. This TCR came from a young man in good health and CMV-seronegative.

CDR3 sequence: CATSPRARLAGFTDTQYF. The DNA sequence is TGTGCCACCAGCCCCCGGGCCCGACTAGCGGGGTTCACAGATACGCAGTATTTT. This chain joins TRBV15 to TRBJ2-3, with 11 bases matching TRBD2. Including the terminal cysteine and phenylalanine, the CDR3 comprises 18 residues. The CDR3 DNA has 54 bases and is translated from base 1. CDR1 and CDR2 are drawn from the germline V gene (reference sequence): LNHNV, YYDKDF. Here V drops 5 bases and J drops 2 bases, and the junction holds 12 bases not matched to any gene.